These 19 T cell receptor beta chains originate from one sample sequenced in a study of T-cell reconstitution after alpha-beta-depleted transplantation in children. Unique molecular identifiers featured in how the TCRbeta library was prepared. Each CDR3 protein is one row after TCRdb ran MiXCR on the PCR reads. The data contain hundreds of thousands of distinct CDR3 sequences, about 12% of them singletons. The sequenced sample was PBMCs from the stem cell graft donor, obtained from the stem cell graft. Receptor source: a human donor who donated a stem cell graft to a child with acute lymphoblastic leukemia.

This clonotype was counted at least ten times. The gene calls are TRBV2 and TRBJ2-3, with 7 bases aligning to TRBD1. With 3 bases clipped from V and 0 bases from J, the junction kept 3 bases outside the gene matches. CDR3 length: 15 residues. Germline V CDR1 and CDR2: SNHLY, FYNNEI. The DNA for the CDR3 is TGTGCCAGCAGTGATGACAGGGTTAGCACAGATACGCAGTATTTT. Its translation: CASSDDRVSTDTQYF. Using reference TRBV2 and TRBJ2-3 for the parts outside the CDR3, the full variable domain is EPEVTQTPSHQVTQMGQEVILRCVPISNHLYFYWYRQILGQKVEFLVSFYNNEISEKSEIFDDQFSVERPDGSNFTLKIRSTKLEDSAMYFCASSDDRVSTDTQYFGPGTRLTVL.

This clonotype occurred many times. This rearrangement joins TRBV5-1 to TRBJ2-2; D is unclear. Germline CDR1 SGHRS, CDR2 YFSETQ. The CDR3 is made up of 17 amino acids. The V end lost 5 bases, the J end lost 2 bases, and 19 bases lay between the germline ends. Here the CDR3 DNA reads TGCGCCAGCAGTAGGCAACCCCCGGGCGGCAACACCGGGGAGCTGTTTTTT. It codes for CASSRQPPGGNTGELFF.

The sample holds a few counts of this clonotype. This chain links TRBV7-9 with TRBJ1-2; weak D call: TRBD1 (6 bases). Germline V CDR1 and CDR2: SEHNR, FQNEAQ (reference sequence). The V end lost 5 bases, the J end lost 8 bases, and 12 bases lay between the germline ends. The CDR3 has 12 residues. Here the CDR3 DNA reads TGTGCCAGCAGCCAGGACAGTCTCGGCTACACCTTC. Translating it yields CASSQDSLGYTF.

This clonotype has a handful of counts. The J gene is TRBJ1-5, the V gene TRBV30; D remains unclear. The CDR3 is made up of 13 amino acids. Germline values: CDR1 GTSNPN, CDR2 SVGIG (reference sequence). Trimming shortened V by 0 bases and J by 4 bases, and 7 bases separated the two germline ends. In nucleotides, the CDR3 is TGTGCCTGGAGTGTTCACCGTAATCAGCCCCAGCATTTT. This encodes CAWSVHRNQPQHF.

This clonotype was recorded at least ten times. The chain joins TRBV28 to TRBJ2-7; 8 bases are shared with TRBD1. The CDR3 sequence is 15 residues long. The trim removed 3 bases at V and 6 bases at J, leaving 10 bases unmatched. CDR1 and CDR2 from the germline V gene are MDHEN and SYDVKM. The CDR3 sequence is CASSFGGQVKGEQYF. CDR3 DNA sequence: TGTGCCAGCAGTTTTGGGGGACAGGTAAAGGGCGAGCAGTACTTC. Supplemented by reference TRBV28 and TRBJ2-7, the full variable domain reads DVKVTQSSRYLVKRTGEKVFLECVQDMDHENMFWYRQDPGLGLRLIYFSYDVKMKEKGDIPEGYSVSREKKERFSLILESASTNQTSMYLCASSFGGQVKGEQYFGPGTRLTVT.

There are many counts of this clonotype. This chain connects TRBV20-1 to TRBJ2-1, with 8 bases that match TRBD2. CDR3 length equals 16 residues. Germline V CDR1 and CDR2: DFQATT, SNEGSKA (reference sequence). V dropped 3 bases and J dropped 3; count of bases not matched to a gene: 10. The DNA of the CDR3 is TGCAGTGCTAGCCCGACTAGCGCGAGATACTACAATGAGCAGTTCTTC. Translation gives CSASPTSARYYNEQFF.

This clonotype was counted at least ten times. The chain links TRBV5-1 to TRBJ2-2; tentatively, D is TRBD1 (6 bases). The CDR3 runs 15 residues. Per germline, CDR1 SGHRS and CDR2 YFSETQ. Trimming left V 4 bases short and J 3 bases short, with 13 bases between. CDR3 bases: TGCGCCAGCAGCCCCGGGGACACCTACACCGGGGAGCTGTTTTTT. Its translation is CASSPGDTYTGELFF.

This clonotype was observed at least ten times. V gene TRBV20-1 combines with J gene TRBJ1-1; D is undetermined. Trimming shortened V by 6 bases and J by 1 base, and 12 bases separated the two germline ends. The CDR3 sequence is 13 residues long. The germline V gene has CDR1 DFQATT and CDR2 SNEGSKA (reference sequence). The chain's CDR3 is CSAHNAGNTEAFF. DNA of the CDR3: TGCAGTGCCCACAACGCGGGGAACACTGAAGCTTTCTTT.

This clonotype was picked up many times. The chain is built from TRBV5-1 and TRBJ2-7, with D perhaps matching TRBD1 or TRBD2 (5 bases each). Germline CDR1 is SGHRS and CDR2 is YFSETQ. The CDR3 sequence is 14 residues long. Trimming removed 7 bases from V and 4 bases from J, with 18 bases in between. CDR3 region: CASQGGGFGYEQYF. CDR3 nucleotides: TGCGCCAGCCAGGGTGGGGGATTTGGTTACGAGCAGTACTTC. Full variable domain (outside the CDR3, taken from reference TRBV5-1 and TRBJ2-7): KAGVTQTPRYLIKTRGQQVTLSCSPISGHRSVSWYQQTPGQGLQFLFEYFSETQRNKGNFPGRFSGRQFSNSRSEMNVSTLELGDSALYLCASQGGGFGYEQYFGPGTRLTVT.

This clonotype was detected ten times or more. The gene calls are TRBV2 and TRBJ2-7; 11 bases map to TRBD1. This CDR3 comprises 13 residues. Germline V gene sequence: CDR1 SNHLY, CDR2 FYNNEI. V was pared by 5 bases and J by 7 bases, with 4 bases of the junction left unmatched. This chain's CDR3 is CASSWTGGDEQYF. The CDR3 DNA sequence: TGTGCCAGCAGTTGGACAGGGGGCGATGAGCAGTACTTC.

This clonotype was found many times. The chain employs TRBV9 and TRBJ2-2; no firm D call. Germline loops: CDR1 SGDLS, CDR2 YYNGEE. This CDR3 comprises 18 residues. Trimming left V 1 base short and J 5 bases short, with 21 bases between. The CDR3, as DNA: TGTGCCAGCAGCGTAAACCCCCTTGGCGGTTCCTCTACCGGGGAGCTGTTTTTT. Protein product: CASSVNPLGGSSTGELFF.

Only a few counts were recorded for this clonotype. The rearrangement links TRBV5-1 to TRBJ2-7; perhaps TRBD2 as D (6 bases). The length of the CDR3 is 16 residues. Germline V gene sequence: CDR1 SGHRS, CDR2 YFSETQ. V shed 3 bases and J shed 7 bases, with 23 bases lying between them. The CDR3 reads CASSSTGTFLGGEQYF. CDR3 in DNA: TGCGCCAGCAGCTCCACGGGGACGTTCCTTGGAGGGGAGCAGTACTTC.

This clonotype has ten or more counts. This chain links TRBV7-9 with TRBJ1-1; D call uncertain. This CDR3 is built from 14 residues. Germline-derived CDR1 and CDR2 are SEHNR and FQNEAQ (reference sequence). The V end lost 3 bases, the J end lost 4 bases, and 12 bases lay between the germline ends. DNA of the CDR3: TGTGCCAGCAGCTTGGGCCCGGCGGTCACTGAAGCTTTCTTT. Its protein product is CASSLGPAVTEAFF.

This clonotype has at least ten counts. The chain has TRBV9 and TRBJ2-3, with D possibly being TRBD2 (5 bases). Germline V gene lookup returns CDR1 SGDLS and CDR2 YYNGEE. V was cut by 3 bases and J by 4 bases, with 21 bases left in between. The CDR3 runs to 17 residues. The CDR3 DNA sequence: TGTGCCAGCAGCGCATTACCGGGATCCCCGGCAGCAGATACGCAGTATTTT. Translated, it gives CASSALPGSPAADTQYF.

In its sample, this clonotype was seen a few times. The chain is built from TRBV4-2 and TRBJ2-7, with D unclear. The germline CDR1 and CDR2 sequences are LGHNA and YNFKEQ. Trimming took 0 bases from V and 1 from J, leaving 10 bases between them. The CDR3 is made up of 15 amino acids. CDR3 sequence (DNA): TGTGCCAGCAGCCAAGAATCTACCTCTTCCTACGAGCAGTACTTC. Translated: CASSQESTSSYEQYF.

In this sample, this clonotype turned up many times. The chain is built from TRBV11-2 and TRBJ2-7; no clear D. Germline lookup yields CDR1 SGHAT and CDR2 FQNNGV. This CDR3 has 17 amino acids. V lost 4 bases, J lost 0 bases, and 19 bases lay in between. This chain's CDR3 is CASSSYLASATSYEQYF. CDR3 DNA sequence: TGTGCCAGCAGCTCCTATTTAGCCAGCGCCACCTCCTACGAGCAGTACTTC. The variable domain in full, completed from reference TRBV11-2 and TRBJ2-7, reads EAGVAQSPRYKIIEKRQSVAFWCNPISGHATLYWYQQILGQGPKLLIQFQNNGVVDDSQLPKDRFSAERLKGVDSTLKIQPAKLEDSAVYLCASSSYLASATSYEQYFGPGTRLTVT.

The table lists this clonotype with a few counts. The chain carries TRBV7-9 and TRBJ2-6; 8 nucleotides match TRBD1. With V trimmed by 7 bases and J by 1 base, 9 bases remained unmatched. The CDR3 totals 17 residues. Germline CDR1 SEHNR, CDR2 FQNEAQ (reference sequence). CDR3 sequence (DNA): TGTGCCAGCACCGGACAGGGCAGAGGGTCTGGGGCCAACGTCCTGACTTTC. Residues: CASTGQGRGSGANVLTF.

The chain uses TRBV7-2 and TRBJ2-5; D is unclear. Germline CDR1 reads SGHTA; CDR2 reads FQGNSA. The germline V and J ends were trimmed by 5 bases and 5 bases, with 12 bases remaining between them. There are 13 residues in the CDR3. CDR3 residues: CASSRMIKETQYF. CDR3 DNA: TGTGCCAGCAGCCGGATGATAAAGGAGACCCAGTACTTC.

The chain couples TRBV5-3 to TRBJ1-5; unclear D gene. Being an ORF, TRBV5-3 has a function that is uncertain. V gave up 0 bases and J gave up 9 bases, with 13 bases separating them. This CDR3 spans 14 amino acids. The CDR3 here is CARSLVRPPTPQHF. The DNA of the CDR3 is TGTGCCAGAAGCTTGGTGCGACCCCCGACGCCCCAGCATTTT.